The clone carrying this T cell receptor (beta chain) has a handful of counts. TCRdb ran MiXCR on the RT-PCR reads and lists one entry per CDR3 protein. In the table there are around 700,000 distinct CDR3 sequences, approximately 15% of which are singletons. Trimming removed 4 bases at V and 3 bases at J, with 12 bases between. Germline V gene data show CDR1 as LGHNA and CDR2 as YSLEER. The CDR3 totals 14 residues. The rearrangement links TRBV4-3 to TRBJ1-2, with D possibly being TRBD1 (5 bases). The receptor was derived from a female donor in good health, serving as a healthy control. Sequencing used memory CD4+ T cells from blood. CDR3 sequence (DNA): TGCGCCAGCAGCCCCCTGGGACTCGACTATGGCTACACCTTC. Protein sequence: CASSPLGLDYGYTF.